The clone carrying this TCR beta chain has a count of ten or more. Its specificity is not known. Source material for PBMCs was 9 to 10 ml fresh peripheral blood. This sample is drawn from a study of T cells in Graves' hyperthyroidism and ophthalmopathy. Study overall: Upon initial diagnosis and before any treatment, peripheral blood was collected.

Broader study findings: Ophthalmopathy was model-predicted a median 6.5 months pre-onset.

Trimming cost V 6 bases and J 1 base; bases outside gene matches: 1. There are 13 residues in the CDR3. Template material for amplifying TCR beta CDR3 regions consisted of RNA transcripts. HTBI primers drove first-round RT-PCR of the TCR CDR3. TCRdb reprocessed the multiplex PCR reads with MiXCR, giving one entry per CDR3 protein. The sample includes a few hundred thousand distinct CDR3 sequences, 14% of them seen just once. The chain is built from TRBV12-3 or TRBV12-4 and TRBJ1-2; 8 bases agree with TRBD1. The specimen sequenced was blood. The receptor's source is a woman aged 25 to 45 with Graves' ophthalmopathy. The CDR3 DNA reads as TGTGCCAGCAGGACAGGGGATAACTATGGCTACACCTTC. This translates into CASRTGDNYGYTF.